These T cell receptor beta chains were read from a single sample in a study of cytomegalovirus exposure and HLA in healthy donors. Sequencing was performed with immunoSEQ multiplex PCR; in TCRdb, only in-frame clones are kept and a portion is missing. The data contain some 250,000 clones, 82% of them seen just once; the ten biggest clones take up around 5.7%. The sequencing sample was made of PBMCs. The receptors were sampled from a woman in her forties in good health and CMV-seropositive. Both conserved end residues are part of each CDR3. A D gene is named only where the DNA matches it firmly. Clone size is stated in some rows and not others, as once, few, many or a class when expanded.

clone_size	v_call	d_call	j_call	cdr3_aa	cdr3_nt
.	TRBV7-2	.	TRBJ1-2	CASKARGAAGYTF	TGTGCCAGCAAGGCTCGGGGGGCGGCTGGCTACACCTTC
few	TRBV19	.	TRBJ2-4	CASSRGRENIQYF	TGTGCCAGTAGTAGAGGCAGGGAAAACATTCAGTACTTC
.	TRBV29-1	.	TRBJ1-1	CSVEGAGNIEAFF	TGCAGCGTTGAAGGGGCAGGGAACATTGAAGCTTTCTTT
few	TRBV11-3	TRBD1	TRBJ2-5	CASSATGTGTQYF	TGTGCCAGCAGCGCAACCGGGACAGGGACCCAGTACTTC
.	TRBV5-6	.	TRBJ2-1	CATGLWRDNEQFF	TGTGCCACCGGGTTGTGGAGGGACAATGAGCAGTTCTTC
.	TRBV19	.	TRBJ2-2	CASSIPTSSAANTGELFF	TGTGCCAGTAGTATCCCGACTTCTAGCGCCGCGAACACCGGGGAGCTGTTTTTT
.	TRBV19	.	TRBJ2-7	CASSIVVQSYEQYF	TGTGCCAGTAGTATAGTGGTACAGTCCTACGAGCAGTACTTC
.	TRBV13	.	TRBJ2-7	CASSHGRYEQYF	TGTGCCAGCAGCCATGGGCGCTACGAGCAGTACTTC
.	TRBV11-3	.	TRBJ1-2	CASSGETANYGYTF	TGTGCCAGCAGTGGAGAAACCGCTAACTATGGCTACACCTTC
few	TRBV4-1	TRBD1	TRBJ1-5	CASSPRQGHDQPQHF	TGCGCCAGCAGCCCCCGACAGGGGCACGATCAGCCCCAGCATTTT
.	TRBV9	.	TRBJ1-1	CASSVGPREGNTEAFF	TGTGCCAGCAGCGTTGGGCCTCGGGAGGGGAACACTGAAGCTTTCTTT
.	TRBV27	.	TRBJ2-7	CASSRDLRTSEQYF	TGTGCCAGCAGCCGGGACTTACGAACTAGCGAGCAGTACTTC
.	TRBV14	.	TRBJ1-2	CASSQTTGSRAGYTF	TGTGCCAGCAGCCAAACTACAGGGTCTCGAGCGGGCTACACCTTC
.	TRBV5-1	TRBD1	TRBJ2-2	CASSSSPQGQRAGELFF	TGCGCCAGCAGCTCTTCCCCACAGGGACAGAGGGCCGGGGAGCTGTTTTTT
.	TRBV27	TRBD2	TRBJ2-2	CASKLAGGGELFF	TGTGCCAGCAAACTAGCGGGGGGTGGGGAGCTGTTTTTT
.	TRBV19	TRBD1	TRBJ1-5	CASSPVLSGTGGVNQPQHF	TGTGCCAGTAGTCCGGTACTTTCCGGGACAGGGGGCGTCAATCAGCCCCAGCATTTT
.	TRBV27	TRBD1	TRBJ1-2	CASRTSGGGTGYNYGYTF	TGTGCCAGCCGTACCTCTGGCGGGGGGACAGGGTATAACTATGGCTACACCTTC
.	TRBV6-5	TRBD1	TRBJ1-2	CATGQPFNYGYTF	TGTGCCACGGGACAGCCCTTTAACTATGGCTACACCTTC
.	TRBV7-9	.	TRBJ2-1	CASSLSGGSSYNEQFF	TGTGCCAGCAGCCTTTCCGGGGGTAGCTCCTACAATGAGCAGTTCTTC
.	TRBV19	.	TRBJ1-2	CASVPLRVSIYGYTF	TGTGCCAGCGTTCCGCTCAGGGTAAGCATCTATGGCTACACCTTC
.	TRBV7-9	.	TRBJ2-7	CASSRETYEQYF	TGTGCCAGCAGCCGCGAAACCTACGAGCAGTACTTC
.	TRBV21-1	.	TRBJ2-3	CASSIPTSGNTDTQYF	TGTGCCAGCAGCATCCCGACTAGCGGGAACACAGATACGCAGTATTTT
.	TRBV28	.	TRBJ1-1	CASSFPERAEAFF	TGTGCCAGCAGTTTCCCGGAACGGGCTGAAGCTTTCTTT
.	TRBV11-2	.	TRBJ2-3	CASSLTRGTMDTQYF	TGTGCCAGCAGCTTAACTAGGGGGACAATGGATACGCAGTATTTT
.	TRBV5-1	TRBD2	TRBJ2-5	CASSRILAGGGETQYF	TGCGCCAGCAGCCGCATATTAGCGGGAGGAGGAGAGACCCAGTACTTC
once	TRBV11-3	.	TRBJ2-3	CASSPGQQSTDTQYF	TGTGCCAGCAGCCCCGGACAGCAGAGCACAGATACGCAGTATTTT
.	TRBV15	.	TRBJ1-1	CATSRGGTEAFF	TGTGCCACCAGCAGGGGGGGGACTGAAGCTTTCTTT